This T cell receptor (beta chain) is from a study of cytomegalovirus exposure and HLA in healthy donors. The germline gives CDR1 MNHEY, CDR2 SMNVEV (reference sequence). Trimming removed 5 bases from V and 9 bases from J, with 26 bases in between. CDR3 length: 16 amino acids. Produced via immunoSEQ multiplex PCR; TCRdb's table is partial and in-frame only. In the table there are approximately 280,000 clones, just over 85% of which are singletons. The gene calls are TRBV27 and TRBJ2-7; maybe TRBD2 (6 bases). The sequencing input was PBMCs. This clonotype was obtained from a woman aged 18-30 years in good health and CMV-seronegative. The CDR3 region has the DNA TGTGCCAGCAGTCTAATCCGGACTAAAGGGTTGATAGGGCAGTACTTC. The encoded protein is CASSLIRTKGLIGQYF.